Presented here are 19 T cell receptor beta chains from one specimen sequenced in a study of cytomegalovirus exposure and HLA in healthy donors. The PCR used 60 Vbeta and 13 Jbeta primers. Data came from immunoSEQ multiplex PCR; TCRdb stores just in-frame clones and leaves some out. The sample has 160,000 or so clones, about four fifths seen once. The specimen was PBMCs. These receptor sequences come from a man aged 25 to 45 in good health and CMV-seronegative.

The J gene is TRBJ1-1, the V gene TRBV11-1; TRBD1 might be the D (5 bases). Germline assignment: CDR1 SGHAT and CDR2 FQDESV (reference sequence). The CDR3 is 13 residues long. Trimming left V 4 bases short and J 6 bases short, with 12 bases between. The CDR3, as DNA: TGTGCCAGCAGCTCCCTACAGGAATCTGAAGCTTTCTTT. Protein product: CASSSLQESEAFF.

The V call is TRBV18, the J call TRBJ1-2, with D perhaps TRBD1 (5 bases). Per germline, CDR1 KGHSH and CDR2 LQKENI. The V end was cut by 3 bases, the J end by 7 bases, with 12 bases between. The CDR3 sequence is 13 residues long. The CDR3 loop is CASSPEGWGGYTF. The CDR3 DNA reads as TGTGCCAGCTCACCGGAGGGGTGGGGTGGCTACACCTTC.

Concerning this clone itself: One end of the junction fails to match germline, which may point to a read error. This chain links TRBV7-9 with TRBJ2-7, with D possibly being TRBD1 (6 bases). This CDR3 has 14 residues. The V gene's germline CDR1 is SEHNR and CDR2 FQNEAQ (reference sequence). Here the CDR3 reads CSSSLRGISYEQYF. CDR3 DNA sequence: TGTTCCAGCAGCTTAAGGGGGATTTCCTACGAGCAGTACTTC.

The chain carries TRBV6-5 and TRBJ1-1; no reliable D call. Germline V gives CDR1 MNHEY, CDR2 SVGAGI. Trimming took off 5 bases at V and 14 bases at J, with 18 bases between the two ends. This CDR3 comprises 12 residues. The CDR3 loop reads CASSERTIPRFF. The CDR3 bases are TGTGCCAGCAGTGAACGGACTATTCCTAGGTTCTTT.

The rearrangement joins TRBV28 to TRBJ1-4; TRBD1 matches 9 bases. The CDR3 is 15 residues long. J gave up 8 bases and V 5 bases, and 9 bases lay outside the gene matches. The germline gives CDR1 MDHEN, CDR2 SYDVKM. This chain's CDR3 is CASSRMTGGREKLFF. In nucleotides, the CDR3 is TGTGCCAGCAGTCGAATGACAGGGGGGAGAGAAAAACTGTTTTTT.

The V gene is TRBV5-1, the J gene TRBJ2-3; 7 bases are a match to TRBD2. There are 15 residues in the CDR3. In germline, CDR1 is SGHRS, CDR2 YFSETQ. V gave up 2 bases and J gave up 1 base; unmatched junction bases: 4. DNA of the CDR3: TGCGCCAGCAGCTTAACCACTAGCGGCACAGATACGCAGTATTTT. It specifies CASSLTTSGTDTQYF.

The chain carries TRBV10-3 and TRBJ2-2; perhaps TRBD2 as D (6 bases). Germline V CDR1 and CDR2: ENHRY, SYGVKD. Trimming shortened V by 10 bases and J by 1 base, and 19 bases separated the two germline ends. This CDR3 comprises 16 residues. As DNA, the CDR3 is TGTGCCACCCAAGGGACTTCTAATTTGAACACCGGGGAGCTGTTTTTT. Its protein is CATQGTSNLNTGELFF.

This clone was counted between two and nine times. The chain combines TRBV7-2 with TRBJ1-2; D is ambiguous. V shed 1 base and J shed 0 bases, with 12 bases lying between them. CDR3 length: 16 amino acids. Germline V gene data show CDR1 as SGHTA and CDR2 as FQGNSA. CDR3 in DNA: TGTGCCAGCAGCTTAGTGGGCAACCCGGCTAACTATGGCTACACCTTC. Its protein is CASSLVGNPANYGYTF.

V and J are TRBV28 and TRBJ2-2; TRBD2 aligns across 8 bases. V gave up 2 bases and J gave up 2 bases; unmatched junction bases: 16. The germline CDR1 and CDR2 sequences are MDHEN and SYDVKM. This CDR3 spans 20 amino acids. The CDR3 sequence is CASSLPPWSDSGINTGELFF. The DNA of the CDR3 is TGTGCCAGCAGTTTACCGCCGTGGTCCGATAGCGGGATTAACACCGGGGAGCTGTTTTTT.

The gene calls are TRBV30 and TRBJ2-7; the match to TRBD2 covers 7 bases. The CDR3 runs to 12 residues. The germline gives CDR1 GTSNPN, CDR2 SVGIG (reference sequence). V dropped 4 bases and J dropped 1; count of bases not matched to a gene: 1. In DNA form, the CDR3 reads TGTGCCTGGATGGGGGGGTCCTACGAGCAGTACTTC. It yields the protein CAWMGGSYEQYF.

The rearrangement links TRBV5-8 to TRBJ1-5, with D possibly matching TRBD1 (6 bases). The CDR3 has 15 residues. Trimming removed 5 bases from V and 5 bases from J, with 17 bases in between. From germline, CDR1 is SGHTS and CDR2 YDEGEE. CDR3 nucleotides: TGTGCCAGCAGTTCCGGGCAGGACAGCTATCAGCCCCAGCATTTT. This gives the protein CASSSGQDSYQPQHF.

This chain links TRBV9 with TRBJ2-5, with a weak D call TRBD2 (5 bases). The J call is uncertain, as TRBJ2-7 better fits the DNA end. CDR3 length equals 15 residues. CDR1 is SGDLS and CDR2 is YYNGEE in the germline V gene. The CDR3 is CASSVGTSSSYEQYF. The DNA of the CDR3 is TGTGCCAGCAGCGTAGGGACTTCCAGCTCCTACGAGCAGTACTTC.

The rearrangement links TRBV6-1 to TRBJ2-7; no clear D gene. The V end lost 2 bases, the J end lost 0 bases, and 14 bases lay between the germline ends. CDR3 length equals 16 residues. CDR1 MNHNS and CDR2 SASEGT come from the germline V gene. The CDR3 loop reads CASSEPPLRSSYEQYF. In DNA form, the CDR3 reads TGTGCCAGCAGTGAACCCCCCCTACGAAGCTCCTACGAGCAGTACTTC.

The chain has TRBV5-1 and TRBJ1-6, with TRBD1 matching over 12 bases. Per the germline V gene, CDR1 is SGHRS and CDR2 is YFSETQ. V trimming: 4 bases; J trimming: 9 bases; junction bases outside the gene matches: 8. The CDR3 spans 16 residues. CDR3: CASSGGTGGTGSPLHF. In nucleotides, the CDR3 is TGCGCCAGCAGCGGGGGGACAGGGGGCACCGGTTCACCCCTCCACTTT.

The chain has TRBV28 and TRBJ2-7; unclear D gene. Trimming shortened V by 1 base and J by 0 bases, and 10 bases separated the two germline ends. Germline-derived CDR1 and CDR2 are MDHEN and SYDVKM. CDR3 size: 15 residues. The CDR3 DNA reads TGTGCCAGCAGTTTATTATCCCTGAGCTCCTACGAGCAGTACTTC. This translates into CASSLLSLSSYEQYF.

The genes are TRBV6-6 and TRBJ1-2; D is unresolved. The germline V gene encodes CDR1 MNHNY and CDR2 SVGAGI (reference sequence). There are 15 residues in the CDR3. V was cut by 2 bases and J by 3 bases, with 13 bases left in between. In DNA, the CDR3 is TGTGCCAGCAGTTACCCCACAAGCGGTGACTATGGCTACACCTTC. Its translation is CASSYPTSGDYGYTF.

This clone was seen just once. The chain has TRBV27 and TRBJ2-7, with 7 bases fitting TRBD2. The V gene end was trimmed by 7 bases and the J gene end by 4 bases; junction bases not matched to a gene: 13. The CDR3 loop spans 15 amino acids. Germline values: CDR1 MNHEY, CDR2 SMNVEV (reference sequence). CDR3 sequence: CASTTAGGGTYEQYF. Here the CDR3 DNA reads TGTGCCAGCACCACCGCTGGGGGGGGTACATACGAGCAGTACTTC.

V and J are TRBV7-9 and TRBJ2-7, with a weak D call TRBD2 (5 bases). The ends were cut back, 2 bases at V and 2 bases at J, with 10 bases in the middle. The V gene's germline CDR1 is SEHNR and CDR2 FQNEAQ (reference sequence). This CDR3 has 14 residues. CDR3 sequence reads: CASSLRGNPYEQYF. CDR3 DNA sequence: TGTGCCAGCAGCTTAAGAGGGAACCCCTACGAGCAGTACTTC.

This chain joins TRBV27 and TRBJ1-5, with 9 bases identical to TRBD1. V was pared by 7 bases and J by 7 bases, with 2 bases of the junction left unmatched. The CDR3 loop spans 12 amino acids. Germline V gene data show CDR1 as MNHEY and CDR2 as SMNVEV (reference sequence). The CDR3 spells CASKTGGQPQHF. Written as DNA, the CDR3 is TGTGCCAGCAAGACAGGGGGGCAGCCCCAGCATTTT.